One T cell receptor beta chain is described in this entry. The data were obtained in a study of blood T cell repertoires in COVID-19. At the level of the study: Donors in the United States, Italy and Spain gave samples during acute or convalescent COVID-19. The cDNA or gDNA used as material had been derived from T cells, B-cell-depleted T cells, or PBMCs.

CDR3 size: 13 residues. V gave up 9 bases and J gave up 3 bases; unmatched junction bases: 7. CDR1 is WSHSY and CDR2 is SAAADI in the germline V gene. How the authors handled the data: Scientists estimated how many nucleated cells there were by amplifying reference gene primers. Profiling relied on immunoSEQ multiplex PCR, and the TCRdb table lists in-frame clones only, not all of them. V and J calls and clone size follow that table, whereas D and trimming were derived from the DNA. The sample has some 350,000 clones; 75% to 90% are singletons. The sequence derives from a woman aged 45-65 years with COVID-19, enrolled during active disease. The V gene is TRBV10-2, the J gene TRBJ1-2; 7 nucleotides align to TRBD1. Sequenced material: peripheral blood. The CDR3 nucleotides are TGCGCCAGTCAGTTACAGGGGTACTATGGCTACACCTTC. This sequence encodes CASQLQGYYGYTF.